This TCR beta chain was identified during a study of cytomegalovirus exposure and HLA in healthy donors. The CDR3 is 14 amino acids. The V gene's germline CDR1 is SGHTS and CDR2 YDEGEE. Trimming stripped 3 bases from V and 2 bases from J, with 12 bases between. With 60 Vbeta and 13 Jbeta primers, the PCR was carried out. Profiling relied on immunoSEQ multiplex PCR, and the TCRdb table lists in-frame clones only, not all of them. The table has under 200,000 clones, 75% seen once. This clone was counted only a few times. Sequences were obtained from PBMCs. The genes are TRBV5-8 and TRBJ2-7, with TRBD1 as a possible D gene (6 bases). The clonotype was recovered from a male donor in good health and CMV-seronegative. The CDR3 spells CASSSGQGAYEQYF. Written as DNA, the CDR3 is TGTGCCAGCAGCTCGGGACAAGGAGCCTACGAGCAGTACTTC.